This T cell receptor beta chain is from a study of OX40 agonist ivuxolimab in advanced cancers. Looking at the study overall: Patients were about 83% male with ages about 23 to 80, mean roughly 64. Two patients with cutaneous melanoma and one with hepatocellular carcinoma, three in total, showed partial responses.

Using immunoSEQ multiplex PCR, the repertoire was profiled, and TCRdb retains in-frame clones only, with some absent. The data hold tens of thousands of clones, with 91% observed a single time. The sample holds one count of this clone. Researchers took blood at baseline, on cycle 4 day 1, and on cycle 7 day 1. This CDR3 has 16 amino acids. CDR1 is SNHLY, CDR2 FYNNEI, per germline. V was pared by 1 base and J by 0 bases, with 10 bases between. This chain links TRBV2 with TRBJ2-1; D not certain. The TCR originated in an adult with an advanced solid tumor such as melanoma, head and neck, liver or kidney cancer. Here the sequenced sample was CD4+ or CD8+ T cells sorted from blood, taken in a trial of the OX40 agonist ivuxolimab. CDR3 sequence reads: CASSEGLHTSYNEQFF. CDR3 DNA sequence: TGTGCCAGCAGTGAAGGGCTGCATACCTCCTACAATGAGCAGTTCTTC.